This record covers a single T cell receptor beta chain. The antigen is unknown. These data are taken from a study of OX40 agonist ivuxolimab in advanced cancers. Whole-study context: Every patient in dose escalation had hepatocellular carcinoma, melanoma, renal cell or head and neck cancer. With a range of roughly 23 to 90, age averaged 60 years, and 75% to 90% were male.

Study-wide points: Antigen specificity of clonally expanded peripheral T cells was not established.

The method was immunoSEQ multiplex PCR; TCRdb's version includes in-frame clones alone and lacks a portion of them. This table has roughly 43,000 clones, approximately 83% appearing once. This specimen consisted of CD4+ or CD8+ T cells sorted from blood, obtained in a trial of the OX40 agonist ivuxolimab. The source is an adult with an advanced solid tumor such as melanoma, head and neck, liver or kidney cancer.

The CDR3: CASSLGGSGELFF. As DNA, the CDR3 is TGTGCCAGCAGTTTAGGCGGCTCCGGGGAGCTGTTTTTT. This chain joins TRBV28 and TRBJ2-2, with D uncertain. CDR3 size: 13 residues. Germline CDR1 is MDHEN and CDR2 is SYDVKM. Trimming pared 2 bases from V and 6 bases from J, leaving 7 bases between.